Reported below is one TCR beta chain. This record comes from a study of blood T cell repertoires in COVID-19. Using immunoSEQ multiplex PCR, the repertoire was profiled, and TCRdb retains in-frame clones only, with some absent. The sample gives about 46,000 clones, 65% to 90% of which show up once; over 1% is in the top ten. CDR1 is SEHNR and CDR2 is FQNEAQ in the germline V gene (reference sequence). The junction had 8 bases not matched to a gene; V was cut back by 6 bases and J by 3 bases. This CDR3 has 15 amino acids. The clonotype was recovered from a man aged 60-69 years with acute or convalescent COVID-19. The rearrangement links TRBV7-9 to TRBJ2-1; 7 nucleotides match TRBD2. The sequenced material came from peripheral blood. CDR3 bases: TGTGCCAGCAGTCCTGGGAGGGCCCGCTACAATGAGCAGTTCTTC. Its protein product is CASSPGRARYNEQFF.